This T cell receptor (beta chain) was sequenced during a study of shared clonotypes between healthy human individuals. Whole-study context: Researchers assigned three CD4 naive, three CD4 memory, two CD8 naive and one CD8 memory plate to each donor. Whole-study results and caveats: Researchers found naive subsets generally carried larger estimated richness than memory subsets.

The CDR3 length is 14 residues. Germline lookup yields CDR1 SQVTM and CDR2 ANQGSEA. V dropped 6 bases and J dropped 0; count of bases not matched to a gene: 8. Turning to this clone: Its antigen remains unknown.

Data came from immunoSEQ multiplex PCR; TCRdb stores just in-frame clones and leaves some out. In the table there are fewer than 3 million clones, 80% to 95% of which are singletons. The sequenced material came from naive CD4+ T cells from PBMCs. As to subset: CD45RA+ positively selected. This clonotype was sampled from a young man in good health. Some clones in this sample may be carry-over from other donors' samples. This chain uses TRBV29-1 with TRBJ2-7, with 7 bases lining up with TRBD2. This CDR3 is CSVAGLVSSYEQYF. The CDR3 nucleotides are TGCAGCGTCGCCGGACTAGTTAGCTCCTACGAGCAGTACTTC.